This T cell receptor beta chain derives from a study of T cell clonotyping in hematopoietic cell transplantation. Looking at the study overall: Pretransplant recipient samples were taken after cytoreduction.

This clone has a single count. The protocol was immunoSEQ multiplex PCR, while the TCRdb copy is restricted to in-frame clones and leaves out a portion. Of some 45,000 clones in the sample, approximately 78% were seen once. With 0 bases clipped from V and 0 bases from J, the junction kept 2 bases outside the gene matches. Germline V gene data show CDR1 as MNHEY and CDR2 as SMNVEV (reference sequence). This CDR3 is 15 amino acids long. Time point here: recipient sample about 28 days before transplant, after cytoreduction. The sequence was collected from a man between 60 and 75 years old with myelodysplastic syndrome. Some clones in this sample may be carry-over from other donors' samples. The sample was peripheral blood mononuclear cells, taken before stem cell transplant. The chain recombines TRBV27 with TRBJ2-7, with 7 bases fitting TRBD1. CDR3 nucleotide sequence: TGTGCCAGCAGTTTATCAGGGGGCGGCTCCTACGAGCAGTACTTC. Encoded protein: CASSLSGGGSYEQYF.